Below, 24 T cell receptor beta chains from the same sample are listed, as sequenced in a study of blood T cell repertoires in COVID-19. The method was immunoSEQ multiplex PCR; TCRdb's version includes in-frame clones alone and lacks a portion of them. The sample comprises about 99,000 clones, 70% to 85% of which are singletons, and approximately 3.6% rests with the top ten. Material for sequencing was peripheral blood. These receptors came from a woman of 80 years or more with active or convalescent COVID-19.

This chain uses TRBV28 with TRBJ1-1, with 8 bases fitting TRBD1. CDR3 length: 12 amino acids. Germline CDR1 and CDR2: MDHEN and SYDVKM. V was clipped by 8 bases and J by 7 bases; unmatched bases: 6. CDR3 nucleotides: TGTGCCAGCTTCCAGGGGGCGGGTGAAGCTTTCTTT. Its protein product is CASFQGAGEAFF.

This chain connects TRBV11-2 to TRBJ1-4, with a tentative D call TRBD1 (5 bases). V lost 5 bases and J 8 bases, leaving 21 bases between the germline ends. Germline CDR1 reads SGHAT; CDR2 reads FQNNGV. The CDR3 contains 16 residues. CDR3 in amino acids: CASSPRGRAGREKLFF. The CDR3 DNA sequence: TGTGCCAGCAGCCCAAGGGGTCGGGCAGGAAGGGAAAAACTGTTTTTT.

The chain couples TRBV28 to TRBJ1-5; TRBD1 might be the D (6 bases). This CDR3 is built from 15 residues. Germline loops: CDR1 MDHEN, CDR2 SYDVKM. Trimming took off 6 bases at V and 0 bases at J, with 12 bases between the two ends. This chain's CDR3 is CASSQQGNSNQPQHF. The CDR3 DNA reads TGTGCCAGCAGCCAACAGGGAAATAGCAATCAGCCCCAGCATTTT.

V and J are TRBV3-1 (or the pseudogene TRBV3-2) and TRBJ2-7; 11 bases agree with TRBD2. This CDR3 region has 12 residues. V lost 4 bases and J lost 9; bases outside the gene matches: 2. The V gene's germline CDR1 is LGHDT and CDR2 YNNKEL (reference sequence). The CDR3 DNA follows: TGTGCCAGCAGCCGGGGACTAGCGGCGCAGTACTTC. The encoded protein is CASSRGLAAQYF.

The chain carries TRBV29-1 and TRBJ1-2; possible D gene TRBD1, 5 bases. Germline CDR1 SQVTM, CDR2 ANQGSEA. Trimming shortened V by 0 bases and J by 4 bases, and 9 bases separated the two germline ends. This CDR3 is 13 amino acids long. The DNA of the CDR3 is TGCAGCGTTGAAGACCAGGGTTCCTATGGCTACACCTTC. Translated, it gives CSVEDQGSYGYTF.

As DNA, the CDR3 is TGTGCCAGCACCCACACAGGGGGATATGGCTACACCTTC. This codes for CASTHTGGYGYTF. J is TRBJ1-2 and V is TRBV5-6; 8 bases fit TRBD1. The CDR3 runs 13 residues. CDR1 and CDR2 from the germline V gene are SGHDT and YYEEEE. V shed 6 bases and J 5 bases; nucleotides not matched to a gene: 6.

The chain joins TRBV7-2 to TRBJ2-3; TRBD2 matches at 11 bases. CDR3 length: 19 residues. Germline-derived CDR1 and CDR2 are SGHTA and FQGNSA. Trimming cost V 5 bases and J 0 bases; bases outside gene matches: 13. The CDR3 region has the DNA TGTGCCAGCAGCCCGGTAACCGGGACTAGCGGAGATAGCACAGATACGCAGTATTTT. Translating it yields CASSPVTGTSGDSTDTQYF.

The J gene is TRBJ1-1, the V gene TRBV6-6; D may be TRBD1 (6 bases). The CDR3 sequence is 13 residues long. With 6 bases removed from V and 8 bases from J, the gap between germline ends came to 16 bases. Germline V gene lookup returns CDR1 MNHNY and CDR2 SVGAGI (reference sequence). This CDR3 reads CASSTGTSREAFF. The CDR3 region has the DNA TGTGCCAGCAGCACAGGGACTAGTAGGGAAGCTTTCTTT.

The chain links TRBV7-2 to TRBJ2-5; weak D call: TRBD2 (5 bases). Trimming removed 1 base at V and 0 bases at J, with 6 bases between. CDR3 length: 14 residues. Germline V gene lookup returns CDR1 SGHTA and CDR2 FQGNSA. The CDR3 sequence is CASSLGGYQETQYF. Written as DNA, the CDR3 is TGTGCCAGCAGCTTAGGCGGGTACCAAGAGACCCAGTACTTC.

This clone was seen a handful of times. This chain links TRBV18 with TRBJ1-4; D uncertain. The CDR3 runs to 15 residues. Trimming took 2 bases from V and 10 from J, leaving 17 bases between them. The germline gives CDR1 KGHSH, CDR2 LQKENI. CDR3 DNA sequence: TGTGCCAGCTCACCAATCGAGGGAAATGTTGGAAAACTGTTTTTT. This translates into CASSPIEGNVGKLFF.

The chain combines TRBV14 with TRBJ1-2, with D perhaps matching TRBD1 (5 bases). V lost 1 base to trimming and J lost 5 bases, with 8 bases between them. The length of the CDR3 is 13 residues. The V gene's germline CDR1 is SGHDN and CDR2 FVKESK. The CDR3 nucleotides read TGTGCCAGCAGCCAAGGACAGAGATATGGCTACACCTTC. Translated: CASSQGQRYGYTF.

This chain joins TRBV6-5 and TRBJ1-1; D is uncertain. The germline CDR1 and CDR2 sequences are MNHEY and SVGAGI. Trimming stripped 0 bases from V and 0 bases from J, with 8 bases between. This CDR3 is 15 amino acids long. CDR3 in amino acids: CASSYSRWMNTEAFF. The CDR3 nucleotides are TGTGCCAGCAGTTACTCGCGGTGGATGAACACTGAAGCTTTCTTT.

This clone is a singleton in its sample. The chain carries TRBV2 and TRBJ1-5; D possibly corresponds to TRBD1 (6 bases). The length of the CDR3 is 15 residues. Trimming took off 0 bases at V and 6 bases at J, with 12 bases between the two ends. Germline V CDR1 and CDR2: SNHLY, FYNNEI. The chain's CDR3 is CASSEAWGQVQPQHF. As DNA, the CDR3 is TGTGCCAGCAGTGAAGCCTGGGGGCAGGTTCAGCCCCAGCATTTT. Drawing the rest from reference TRBV2 and TRBJ1-5, the complete variable domain is EPEVTQTPSHQVTQMGQEVILRCVPISNHLYFYWYRQILGQKVEFLVSFYNNEISEKSEIFDDQFSVERPDGSNFTLKIRSTKLEDSAMYFCASSEAWGQVQPQHFGDGTRLSIL.

This clone was observed a single time. The rearrangement links TRBV27 to TRBJ1-5; D is unresolved. This CDR3 is 13 amino acids long. Germline V gives CDR1 MNHEY, CDR2 SMNVEV (reference sequence). Trimming shortened V by 1 base and J by 6 bases, and 7 bases separated the two germline ends. The DNA for the CDR3 is TGTGCCAGCAGTTTATTTTGGCCTCAGCCCCAGCATTTT. Its protein product is CASSLFWPQPQHF.

The CDR3, as DNA: TGTGCCAGCGGCGGGCGGACCGGGGAGCTGTTTTTT. It yields the protein CASGGRTGELFF. The V call is TRBV6-5, the J call TRBJ2-2, with D maybe TRBD2 (5 bases). Germline CDR1 MNHEY, CDR2 SVGAGI. The CDR3 spans 12 residues. V was shortened by 8 bases and J by 5 bases, with 9 bases between the two germline ends.

The chain has TRBV4-2 and TRBJ2-7; D is unclear. The CDR3 runs 15 residues. V gave up 0 bases and J gave up 3 bases, with 12 bases separating them. Germline V CDR1 and CDR2: LGHNA, YNFKEQ. For the CDR3, the DNA is TGTGCCAGCAGCCAAGAGAGGCGCGGCGACTACGAGCAGTACTTC. As protein: CASSQERRGDYEQYF.

The V call is TRBV5-1, the J call TRBJ1-1; no definite D call. Germline CDR1 and CDR2: SGHRS and YFSETQ. Trimming took off 2 bases at V and 2 bases at J, with 4 bases between the two ends. The CDR3 is 12 residues long. The CDR3 loop reads CASSLLNTEAFF. The CDR3, as DNA: TGCGCCAGCAGCTTATTAAACACTGAAGCTTTCTTT.

The chain uses TRBV21-1 and TRBJ2-1; the tabulated D call, TRBD2, remains unverified against the DNA. TRBV21-1 is deemed a pseudogene. The CDR3 length is 19 residues. CDR3 region: CASSKEGTSLDGSYNEQFF. In DNA form, the CDR3 reads TGTGCCAGCAGCAAAGAAGGGACTAGCTTAGACGGGTCCTACAATGAGCAGTTCTTC.

The chain recombines TRBV28 with TRBJ2-7, with D tentatively TRBD1 (5 bases). Germline V gene sequence: CDR1 MDHEN, CDR2 SYDVKM. This CDR3 has 14 amino acids. V was shortened by 7 bases and J by 5 bases, with 18 bases between the two germline ends. The CDR3 loop is CASTGWGSAHEQYF. Here the CDR3 DNA reads TGTGCCAGCACAGGGTGGGGAAGCGCCCACGAGCAGTACTTC.

The rearrangement links TRBV5-1 to TRBJ1-1, with D maybe TRBD1 (5 bases). The CDR3 covers 12 residues. The V gene's germline CDR1 is SGHRS and CDR2 YFSETQ. Trimming stripped 2 bases from V and 7 bases from J, with 9 bases between. The CDR3 region has the DNA TGCGCCAGCAGCTTTGTCACAGGTGAAGCTTTCTTT. Translated, it gives CASSFVTGEAFF.

This clone was detected only a few times. The chain combines TRBV6-5 with TRBJ2-1; 9 bases match TRBD2. CDR3 length: 15 amino acids. CDR1 and CDR2 from the germline V gene are MNHEY and SVGAGI. The ends lost 6 bases at V and 9 bases at J; junction bases unmatched: 12. CDR3 bases: TGTGCCAGCAGCCCCCGGAGCGGGAGGCATACTGAGCAGTTCTTC. Translated: CASSPRSGRHTEQFF.

This rearrangement joins TRBV7-9 to TRBJ2-7, with D possibly TRBD1 on 6 matching bases. The CDR3 length is 17 residues. Trimming pared 5 bases from V and 5 bases from J, leaving 25 bases between. Germline CDR1 SEHNR, CDR2 FQNEAQ (reference sequence). The CDR3 region has the DNA TGTGCCAGCAGCGGGAGTCCGGGACAAGGGGGTATCGACGAGCAGTACTTC. As protein: CASSGSPGQGGIDEQYF.

This chain links TRBV7-3 with TRBJ2-2, with D hard to call. CDR3 size: 13 residues. The V gene's germline CDR1 is SGHTA and CDR2 FQGTGA. V dropped 5 bases and J dropped 1 base, with 5 bases sitting between them. For the CDR3, the DNA is TGTGCCAGCAGCGCGCAGAACACCGGGGAGCTGTTTTTT. Protein sequence: CASSAQNTGELFF.

The rearrangement joins TRBV19 to TRBJ1-5; possibly TRBD1 for D (5 bases). Trimming left V 3 bases short and J 5 bases short, with 14 bases between. The germline CDR1 and CDR2 sequences are LNHDA and SQIVND (reference sequence). CDR3 length equals 15 residues. The CDR3 sequence: CASSIIQGRYQPQHF. The CDR3 DNA sequence: TGTGCCAGTAGTATTATTCAGGGTCGATATCAGCCCCAGCATTTT.